Listed here is a single T cell receptor (beta chain). This record belongs to a study of blood T cell repertoires in COVID-19. About the study: The United States, Italy and Spain were the sources of the acute and convalescent COVID-19 samples.

Seattle-derived patients entered the study during active infection and were followed longitudinally. Assay: immunoSEQ multiplex PCR; the TCRdb copy retains only in-frame clones and omits some. The repertoire holds about 87,000 clones, with over 75% as singletons. V was clipped by 7 bases and J by 6 bases; unmatched bases: 18. CDR3 length: 19 residues. In germline, CDR1 is SGHTA, CDR2 FQGNSA. The chain uses TRBV7-2 and TRBJ2-2; 12 nucleotides align to TRBD2. Sequencing input: peripheral blood. The origin of this receptor is a woman at least 80 years old with COVID-19, enrolled during active disease. The DNA of the CDR3 is TGTGCCAGCATCCCCCTTGTAGGGCTAGCGGGGGGGGAATCCGGGGAGCTGTTTTTT. Protein: CASIPLVGLAGGESGELFF.